The present T cell receptor beta chain was sequenced within a study of blood T cells in healthy people across ages. General study points: Calculation of diversity from one million T cells yielded estimates considered to be underestimates. It was found that TCR beta diversity correlated strongly with the percentage of naive T cells. Any conclusive comparison of naive versus antigen-experienced cells was prevented by using unsorted PBMCs.

PCR was performed a second time for roughly 7 to 11 cycles using a sample-barcoded 5' primer and a J-beta primer mix. TCRdb processed the 5' RACE reads anew with MiXCR; each CDR3 protein has one entry. The data show more than 700,000 distinct CDR3 sequences, 53% seen once. On this clonotype itself: Its antigen is unidentified.

Trimming took off 4 bases at V and 14 bases at J, with 19 bases between the two ends. Germline assignment: CDR1 SQVTM and CDR2 ANQGSEA. This CDR3 is 12 amino acids long. Sequencing input: blood. J is TRBJ2-3 and V is TRBV29-1, with no clear D. This sequence originates from a man older than 75 in good health. The CDR3 DNA follows: TGCAGCGTTGCGAGCGACCACAGATACGCGTATTTT. It specifies CSVASDHRYAYF.